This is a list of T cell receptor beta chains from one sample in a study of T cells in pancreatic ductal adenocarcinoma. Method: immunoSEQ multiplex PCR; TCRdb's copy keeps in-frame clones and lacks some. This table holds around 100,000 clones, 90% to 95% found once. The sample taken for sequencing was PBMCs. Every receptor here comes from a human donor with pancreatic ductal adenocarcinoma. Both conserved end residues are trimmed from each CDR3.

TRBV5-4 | ASSLQGVNQPQH
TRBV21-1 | ASSKPRTSGRAGNEQF
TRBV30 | AWRFAGGDGYT
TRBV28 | ASSLTGPLSEQY
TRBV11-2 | ASRGTGYTGELF
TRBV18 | ASSPMREGHEQF
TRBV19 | ASTHGGQPQH
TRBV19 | ASRLQRENQPQH
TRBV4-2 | ASSQDRSWAFTGELF
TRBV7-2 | ASSKGLAGLYEQY
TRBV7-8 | ASSPTRAQPSYEQY
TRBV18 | ASSISGGAYEQY
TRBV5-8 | ASSGTGGGQPQH
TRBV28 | ASRIRLVNYEQY
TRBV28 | ASSLVAGLKV
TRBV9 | ASSVSWRGTEAF
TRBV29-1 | SVRDGQFLNTEAF
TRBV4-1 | ASSQTGLLSSYEQY
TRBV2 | ASKYAGQTGELF
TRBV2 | ASGLSGGRETQY
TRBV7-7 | ASSPGTSAYEQY
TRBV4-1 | ASSQVRDRANYGYT
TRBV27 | ASSPPLAGGRVQY
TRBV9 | ASSRGPNTEAF
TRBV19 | ASSSKQGTQPQH
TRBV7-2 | ASSLVGTSGANEQF
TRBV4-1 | ASSQGLQGTSYEQY
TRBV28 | ASNGGLNQPQH
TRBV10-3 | AIGTAELYEQY
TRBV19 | ASSGGPGTGELF
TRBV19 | ASSIGSGNYGYT
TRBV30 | AWGTGDSQPQH
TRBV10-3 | ATQLAGANEQY
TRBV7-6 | ASSFAAGVGNEQF
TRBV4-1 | ASSQVRNEQF
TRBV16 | ASSRGPVGSYEQY
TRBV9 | ASSSGLANTGELF
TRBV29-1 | SVQISTDTQY
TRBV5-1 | ASSLGSGDNQPQH
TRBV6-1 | ASSEARTGRGYT
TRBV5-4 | ASSDRMNTEAF
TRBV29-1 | SVEWPGVYEQY
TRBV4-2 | ASSQDGQAATQETQY
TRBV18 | ASSLPPPNEQF
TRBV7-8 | ASSPWGLAGYNEQF
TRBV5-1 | ASSPTGNTGELF
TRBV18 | ASSPPRGTGTDTQY